Listed below are T cell receptor beta chains from one sample, sequenced in a study of regulatory and conventional T cells in RAG deficiency. The data were produced by immunoSEQ multiplex PCR, yet TCRdb's version contains in-frame clones alone and is incomplete. The repertoire includes 25,000 to 35,000 clones, 70% to 90% of them detected once, and approximately 5.4% sits in the top ten. These data also featured in a second study, about regulatory T cells.

Specimen: CD8+ T cells sorted from blood. The receptors stem from a human donor in good health. CDR3s include the opening cysteine and the closing phenylalanine or tryptophan. A D gene is named only where the DNA matches it firmly. Size tells how often a clone was seen (once, few, many) or the class of an expanded clone, and some rows leave it out.

V gene: TRBV28
clone size: NA
D gene: NA
J gene: TRBJ1-5
CDR3 length: 15
CDR3 DNA: TGTGCCAGCAGTTCCCGGACAGTGCTCAATCAGCCCCAGCATTTT
CDR3 protein: CASSSRTVLNQPQHF

V gene: TRBV20-1
clone size: NA
D gene: NA
J gene: TRBJ1-1
CDR3 length: 11
CDR3 DNA: TGCAGTGCCCGAGTCGGCACTGAAGCTTTCTTT
CDR3 protein: CSARVGTEAFF

V gene: TRBV9
clone size: NA
D gene: TRBD1
J gene: TRBJ2-1
CDR3 length: 15
CDR3 DNA: TGTGCCAGCAGCGAACAGGGGCTCTCCTACAATGAGCAGTTCTTC
CDR3 protein: CASSEQGLSYNEQFF

V gene: TRBV29-1
clone size: NA
D gene: NA
J gene: TRBJ2-3
CDR3 length: 11
CDR3 DNA: TGCAGCGCTCCTAGGGCAGATACGCAGTATTTT
CDR3 protein: CSAPRADTQYF

V gene: TRBV27
clone size: once
D gene: NA
J gene: TRBJ2-7
CDR3 length: 16
CDR3 DNA: TGTGCCAGCAGTTTAGGGGGCTCTTTAGGCTCCTACGAGCAGTACTTC
CDR3 protein: CASSLGGSLGSYEQYF

V gene: TRBV5-1
clone size: NA
D gene: TRBD2
J gene: TRBJ2-7
CDR3 length: 16
CDR3 DNA: TGCGCCAGCAGCGGGACTAGCGGGGGGCCCCTCTACGAGCAGTACTTC
CDR3 protein: CASSGTSGGPLYEQYF

V gene: TRBV6-1
clone size: NA
D gene: NA
J gene: TRBJ1-2
CDR3 length: 15
CDR3 DNA: TGTGCCAGCAGTGAAGGTGATCCTCGCGGCTATGGCTACACCTTC
CDR3 protein: CASSEGDPRGYGYTF

V gene: TRBV6-5
clone size: NA
D gene: TRBD1
J gene: TRBJ1-2
CDR3 length: 12
CDR3 DNA: TGTGCCAGCAGCACAGGGGGTGAAGGCTACACCTTC
CDR3 protein: CASSTGGEGYTF

V gene: TRBV5-1
clone size: NA
D gene: NA
J gene: TRBJ2-2
CDR3 length: 12
CDR3 DNA: TGCGCCAGCAGCCCCGAGGGCCGGGAGCTGTTTTTT
CDR3 protein: CASSPEGRELFF

V gene: TRBV28
clone size: NA
D gene: NA
J gene: TRBJ1-1
CDR3 length: 16
CDR3 DNA: TGTGCCAGCAGTATAACACGGGACGGGGTGAACACTGAAGCTTTCTTT
CDR3 protein: CASSITRDGVNTEAFF

V gene: TRBV28
clone size: few
D gene: NA
J gene: TRBJ2-7
CDR3 length: 17
CDR3 DNA: TGTGCCAGCAGTTTGATTCGACAGCCCCTCCGTTCAGACGAGCAGTACTTC
CDR3 protein: CASSLIRQPLRSDEQYF

V gene: TRBV5-8
clone size: NA
D gene: NA
J gene: TRBJ2-1
CDR3 length: 16
CDR3 DNA: TGTGCCAGCAGTCATCCAGACGAAAGCTCCTACAATGAGCAGTTCTTC
CDR3 protein: CASSHPDESSYNEQFF

V gene: TRBV10-1
clone size: NA
D gene: NA
J gene: TRBJ2-7
CDR3 length: 13
CDR3 DNA: TGCGCCAGCAGCGAAGGGGTAGGCTACGAGCAGTACTTC
CDR3 protein: CASSEGVGYEQYF

V gene: TRBV7-9
clone size: NA
D gene: TRBD2
J gene: TRBJ2-7
CDR3 length: 14
CDR3 DNA: TGTGCCAGCAGCCCACTAGCGGGTTCCCACGAGCAGTACTTC
CDR3 protein: CASSPLAGSHEQYF

V gene: TRBV27
clone size: NA
D gene: TRBD2
J gene: TRBJ2-1
CDR3 length: 15
CDR3 DNA: TGTGCCAGCAGTTTGGGAGCGGGGGGGCAGAATGAGCAGTTCTTC
CDR3 protein: CASSLGAGGQNEQFF

V gene: TRBV21-1
clone size: NA
D gene: NA
J gene: TRBJ2-7
CDR3 length: 15
CDR3 DNA: TGTGCCAGCAGCAGACACAGGGGGAGATTCTACGAGCAGTACTTC
CDR3 protein: CASSRHRGRFYEQYF

V gene: TRBV11-3
clone size: NA
D gene: NA
J gene: TRBJ1-1
CDR3 length: 12
CDR3 DNA: TGTGCCAGCAGCTTGGGGCAGGCTGAAGCTTTCTTT
CDR3 protein: CASSLGQAEAFF

V gene: TRBV19
clone size: NA
D gene: NA
J gene: TRBJ2-1
CDR3 length: 16
CDR3 DNA: TGTGCCAGTACAATAGGGGACGCCAGTTCCTACAATGAGCAGTTCTTC
CDR3 protein: CASTIGDASSYNEQFF

V gene: TRBV4-2
clone size: NA
D gene: NA
J gene: TRBJ1-1
CDR3 length: 15
CDR3 DNA: TGTGCCAGCAGCCAAGACGAGGGCGGGATCGCTGAAGCTTTCTTT
CDR3 protein: CASSQDEGGIAEAFF

V gene: TRBV6-5
clone size: once
D gene: TRBD2
J gene: TRBJ2-7
CDR3 length: 15
CDR3 DNA: TGTGCCAGCCTGCCCGAGACTAGCGGGGGTCACGAGCAGTACTTC
CDR3 protein: CASLPETSGGHEQYF

V gene: TRBV6-1
clone size: NA
D gene: NA
J gene: TRBJ2-7
CDR3 length: 11
CDR3 DNA: TGTGCCAGCAGTGACAACGGGGAGCAGTACTTC
CDR3 protein: CASSDNGEQYF

V gene: TRBV30
clone size: NA
D gene: NA
J gene: TRBJ1-1
CDR3 length: 12
CDR3 DNA: TGTGCCTGGAGTGTACTGGGGCTTGAAGCTTTCTTT
CDR3 protein: CAWSVLGLEAFF

V gene: TRBV9
clone size: few
D gene: TRBD2
J gene: TRBJ2-3
CDR3 length: 18
CDR3 DNA: TGTGCCAGCAGCACGGGGACTAGCGGGAGTGGAGGCACAGATACGCAGTATTTT
CDR3 protein: CASSTGTSGSGGTDTQYF

V gene: TRBV28
clone size: NA
D gene: NA
J gene: TRBJ2-3
CDR3 length: 15
CDR3 DNA: TGTGCCAGCAGTTTACCCAGAGAGTTGACAGATACGCAGTATTTT
CDR3 protein: CASSLPRELTDTQYF

V gene: TRBV9
clone size: NA
D gene: NA
J gene: TRBJ1-1
CDR3 length: 12
CDR3 DNA: TGTGCCAGCAGCGGGGTGAACACTGAAGCTTTCTTT
CDR3 protein: CASSGVNTEAFF

V gene: TRBV10-3
clone size: few
D gene: NA
J gene: TRBJ2-7
CDR3 length: 13
CDR3 DNA: TGTGCCATCAGTGAGTCTGCATCCTACGAGCAGTACTTC
CDR3 protein: CAISESASYEQYF

V gene: TRBV9
clone size: NA
D gene: TRBD1
J gene: TRBJ1-1
CDR3 length: 14
CDR3 DNA: TGTGCCAGCAGCGTCGGGACAGAGAACACTGAAGCTTTCTTT
CDR3 protein: CASSVGTENTEAFF

V gene: TRBV6-5
clone size: NA
D gene: TRBD2
J gene: TRBJ2-2
CDR3 length: 15
CDR3 DNA: TGTGCCAGCAGTTACTCTAATAGCGGGACGGGGGAGCTGTTTTTT
CDR3 protein: CASSYSNSGTGELFF

V gene: TRBV11-2
clone size: NA
D gene: NA
J gene: TRBJ1-3
CDR3 length: 15
CDR3 DNA: TGTGCCAGCAGCTTAGTCGACAGCTCTGGAAACACCATATATTTT
CDR3 protein: CASSLVDSSGNTIYF

V gene: TRBV27
clone size: NA
D gene: NA
J gene: TRBJ2-3
CDR3 length: 15
CDR3 DNA: TGTGCCAGCAGTTTATCGGGGGGGCGGGGAGATACGCAGTATTTT
CDR3 protein: CASSLSGGRGDTQYF

V gene: TRBV11-1
clone size: NA
D gene: NA
J gene: TRBJ2-7
CDR3 length: 12
CDR3 DNA: TGTGCCAGCAGCTTACAGCCTTACGAGCAGTACTTC
CDR3 protein: CASSLQPYEQYF

V gene: TRBV7-9
clone size: NA
D gene: NA
J gene: TRBJ1-5
CDR3 length: 15
CDR3 DNA: TGTGCCAGCTCCGGGGGGGCCTTGAGCAATCAGCCCCAGCATTTT
CDR3 protein: CASSGGALSNQPQHF

V gene: TRBV5-4
clone size: NA
D gene: NA
J gene: TRBJ1-1
CDR3 length: 14
CDR3 DNA: TGTGCCAGCAGCCAAAGACAGGAGAACACTGAAGCTTTCTTT
CDR3 protein: CASSQRQENTEAFF

V gene: TRBV11-2
clone size: NA
D gene: NA
J gene: TRBJ2-1
CDR3 length: 16
CDR3 DNA: TGTGCCAGCAGCTTATGGGGCGGGGAGGCCCCCAATGAGCAGTTCTTC
CDR3 protein: CASSLWGGEAPNEQFF

V gene: TRBV27
clone size: NA
D gene: NA
J gene: TRBJ2-1
CDR3 length: 15
CDR3 DNA: TGTGCCAGCAGTTTCTCTCCCGGGAGTTACAATGAGCAGTTCTTC
CDR3 protein: CASSFSPGSYNEQFF

V gene: TRBV6-5
clone size: NA
D gene: TRBD2
J gene: TRBJ2-2
CDR3 length: 13
CDR3 DNA: TGTGCCGCCGGGACTAGTGTCACCGGGGAGCTGTTTTTT
CDR3 protein: CAAGTSVTGELFF

V gene: TRBV5-4
clone size: few
D gene: TRBD1
J gene: TRBJ2-7
CDR3 length: 15
CDR3 DNA: TGTGCCAGCAGCGAAACCGGGACAGGGGGCTACGAGCAGTACTTC
CDR3 protein: CASSETGTGGYEQYF

V gene: TRBV28
clone size: NA
D gene: NA
J gene: TRBJ1-2
CDR3 length: 14
CDR3 DNA: TGTGCCAGCAGCCCCAAGGCCGGCTCTTATGGCTACACCTTC
CDR3 protein: CASSPKAGSYGYTF